The clone carrying this T cell receptor (beta chain) was seen just once. This sample is part of a study of Ad26.COV2.S vaccination and SARS-CoV-2 variants. Across the whole study: Ad26.COV2.S, an intramuscular injection, was given once or twice 56 days apart.

Sequencing was performed with immunoSEQ multiplex PCR; in TCRdb, only in-frame clones are kept and a portion is missing. The table lists roughly 350,000 clones, 80% to 90% of them singletons. The CDR3 extends over 15 amino acids. Deletions cut 5 bases from V and 0 bases from J, with 14 bases between. The V gene's germline CDR1 is LNHDA and CDR2 SQIVND (reference sequence). The treatment: some 20 received Ad26.COV2.S at low or high dose, single or two shots; roughly five received placebo; per-sample allocation not given. On day 63 after the first injection, vaccine and placebo recipients gave samples. Wuhan-strain spike was delivered by a replication-incompetent Ad26 vector.

The V and J genes are TRBV19 and TRBJ2-7; D remains unclear. The clonotype comes from a person aged 18-65 years who received the Ad26.COV2.S COVID-19 vaccine or a placebo. The starting material was peripheral blood, obtained in a trial of Ad26.COV2.S vaccine versus placebo. As DNA, the CDR3 is TGTGCCAGTAGTGTGGACGGCCGGAGCTCCTACGAGCAGTACTTC. Translated: CASSVDGRSSYEQYF.